This T cell receptor beta chain is from a study of T cell responses to AZD1222 COVID-19 vaccine. Study as a whole: Samples with a second dose at about 4 or about 12 weeks were pooled together.

Sequencing used immunoSEQ multiplex PCR; TCRdb keeps in-frame clones, though not all of them. This table holds 90,000 to 150,000 clones, about 89% found once. Study-wide findings and caveats: Donors were largely white British and mainly female; clonal diversity was possibly underestimated. Two AZD1222 doses significantly raised spike-specific TCR breadth and depth over controls.

V was clipped by 10 bases and J by 0 bases, with 16 bases between them. Germline V gene data show CDR1 as SNHLY and CDR2 as FYNNEI. The length of the CDR3 is 14 residues. A note on this clone: Its antigen is not known.

Source: peripheral blood, taken on day 0 of AZD1222 vaccination. The receptor's source is an adult in good health. The V gene is TRBV2, the J gene TRBJ2-7, with a possible D match to TRBD2 (5 bases). The CDR3 DNA sequence: TGTGCCACCACGGCGAGAGGGTCCTCCTACGAGCAGTACTTC. It yields the protein CATTARGSSYEQYF.